The 4 T cell receptor beta chains presented below share a single source sample, sequenced in a study of tumor-infiltrating lymphocytes in primary liver carcinoma. Total RNA (around 0.45 ug) served as template for TCR beta cDNA synthesis primed by a constant-region primer. TCR beta libraries came from three nested multiplex PCR rounds using slightly modified ARM-PCR. Primers for the first two PCR rounds were TRBV1-TRBV30 forward primers and a C-beta reverse primer (around 10 cycles per round). TCRdb analysed the multiplex PCR reads with MiXCR anew, one entry per CDR3 protein. In the table there are roughly 80,000 distinct CDR3 sequences, about 70% of which are singletons. Co-extraction yielded RNA and DNA from roughly 21-30 mg of unsorted bulk tissue. Sample: liver tumor tissue from sampling region 4. As for subset: tumor region T4, right-lateral pole. Every receptor here comes from a woman aged 55-70 years with primary liver carcinoma and hepatitis B virus infection.

With respect to this clonotype: This may arise from a read error, as a much more abundant clone is one base away. This chain joins TRBV2 and TRBJ2-2, with a tentative D call TRBD2 (5 bases). Germline CDR1 is SNHLY and CDR2 is FYNNEI. The CDR3 totals 13 residues. The CDR3 sequence: CASSYTGTGKLFF. Here the CDR3 DNA reads TGTGCCAGCAGTTATACGGGAACCGGGAAGCTGTTTTTT.

The chain links TRBV10-1 to TRBJ1-4; tentatively, D is TRBD1 (5 bases). The V and J ends lost 3 bases and 7 bases respectively, with 33 bases between them. This CDR3 region has 21 residues. Germline-derived CDR1 and CDR2 are WNHNN and SYGVQD (reference sequence). CDR3 in DNA: TGCGCCAGCAGTGACCCAGGGTGCCCCATAAGCCTCTGCGAGGAGAGTGAAAAACTGTTTTTT. Residues: CASSDPGCPISLCEESEKLFF.

Concerning this clonotype: A much larger clone differs by one base, so this may be a read error. The chain uses TRBV6-4 and TRBJ2-2; D is unclear. CDR1 and CDR2 (germline): MRHNA, SNTAGT. Deletions cut 5 bases from V and 3 bases from J, with 7 bases between. The CDR3 covers 13 residues. CDR3 bases: TGTGCCAGCAGTAATAGGGACACCGGGGAGCTGTTTTTT. Translation gives CASSNRDTGELFF.

This clonotype occurred many times. The chain joins TRBV5-1 to TRBJ2-2; possibly TRBD1 or TRBD2 for D (5 bases each). Germline V gene lookup returns CDR1 SGHRS and CDR2 YFSETQ. Trimming shortened V by 3 bases and J by 1 base, and 16 bases separated the two germline ends. The CDR3 runs to 17 residues. The CDR3 is CASSYSGRNLNTGELFF. The CDR3, as DNA: TGCGCCAGCAGCTATTCGGGACGGAACTTGAACACCGGGGAGCTGTTTTTT.